This record concerns one T cell receptor (beta chain) sequence. The antigen is unknown. From the 5' RACE reads, TCRdb called clonotypes with MiXCR, one entry per CDR3 protein. The sample records some 350,000 distinct CDR3 sequences, more than 8.5% being singletons. These data are taken from a study of T cells after yellow fever vaccination. Study-level points and caveats: The study found a weaker secondary response that peaked faster, day 5 versus 15.

The receptor comes from a man between 18 and 35 years old who received the YFV17D yellow fever vaccine. Sequencing was performed on PBMCs, taken on the day of the first yellow fever vaccination.

CDR3: CASSVEAGPSRQYF. DNA of the CDR3: TGTGCCAGCAGCGTCGAGGCCGGCCCATCCCGGCAGTACTTC. This rearrangement joins TRBV6-1 to TRBJ2-7; D remains unclear. The CDR3 spans 14 residues. Trimming shortened V by 6 bases and J by 9 bases, and 21 bases separated the two germline ends. Germline values: CDR1 MNHNS, CDR2 SASEGT.